This TCR beta chain was sequenced during a study of T cells in Graves' hyperthyroidism and ophthalmopathy. There are 14 residues in the CDR3. The V gene lost 3 bases and the J gene lost 3 bases, with 12 bases spanning the gap. From germline, CDR1 is SGHRS and CDR2 YFSETQ. Findings and limits, study-wide: Blood held most thyroid clonotypes expanded above 0.001 frequency.

As concerns this clonotype: Its antigen is still unknown.

Template material for amplifying TCR beta CDR3 regions consisted of RNA transcripts. A set of HTBI primers served as the primers for a first-round RT-PCR of the TCR CDR3. MiXCR was run by TCRdb on the multiplex PCR reads, yielding one entry per CDR3 protein. The profile shows about 640,000 distinct CDR3 sequences, under 25% of them singletons. Sequences were obtained from blood. J is TRBJ1-1 and V is TRBV5-1, with D possibly being TRBD1 (6 bases). The clonotype originates from a man aged 25 to 45 with Graves' ophthalmopathy. The DNA of the CDR3 is TGCGCCAGCAGCTACCGGGACACAGACACTGAAGCTTTCTTT. Protein sequence: CASSYRDTDTEAFF.